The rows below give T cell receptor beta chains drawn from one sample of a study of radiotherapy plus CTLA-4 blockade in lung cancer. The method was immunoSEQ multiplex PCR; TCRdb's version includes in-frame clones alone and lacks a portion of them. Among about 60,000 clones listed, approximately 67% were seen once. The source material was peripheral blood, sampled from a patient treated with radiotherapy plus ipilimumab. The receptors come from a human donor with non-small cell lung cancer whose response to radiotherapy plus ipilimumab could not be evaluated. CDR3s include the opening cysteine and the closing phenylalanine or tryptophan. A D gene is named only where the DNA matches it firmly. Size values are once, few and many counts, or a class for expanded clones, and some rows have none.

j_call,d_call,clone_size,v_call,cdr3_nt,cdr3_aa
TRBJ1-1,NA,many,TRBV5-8,TGTGCCAGCAGCTTAGAACAGCTGAACACTGAAGCTTTCTTT,CASSLEQLNTEAFF
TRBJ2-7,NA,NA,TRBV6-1,TGTGCCAGCAGTGCCTGGAGTACACGCACGTCCTACGAGCAGTACTTC,CASSAWSTRTSYEQYF
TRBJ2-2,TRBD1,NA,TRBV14,TGTGCCAGCAGCCTTAGATCCGGGACAGGGAAGGGGGAGCTGTTTTTT,CASSLRSGTGKGELFF
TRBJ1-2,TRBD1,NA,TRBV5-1,TGCGCCAGCAGCTCCGTTGTGGGGACAGGGGGCAGGGATGGCTACACCTTC,CASSSVVGTGGRDGYTF
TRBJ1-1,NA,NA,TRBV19,TGTGCCAGTAAATCGAACGGGGAAGTAAGTCCAGCTTTCTTT,CASKSNGEVSPAFF
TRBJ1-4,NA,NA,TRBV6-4,TGTGCCAGCAGTGAAACGGGGGGGTGGAATGAAAAACTGTTTTTT,CASSETGGWNEKLFF
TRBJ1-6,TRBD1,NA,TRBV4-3,TGCGCCAGCAGCCAAACAGGGGCCAATAATTCACCCCTCCACTTT,CASSQTGANNSPLHF
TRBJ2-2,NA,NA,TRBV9,TGTGCCAGCAGCGTAGCTACCCCGGGAGTTTCCACCGGGGAGCTGTTTTTT,CASSVATPGVSTGELFF
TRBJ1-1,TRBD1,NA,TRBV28,TGTGCCAGCTTCTACAGGGGAACTGAAGCTTTCTTT,CASFYRGTEAFF
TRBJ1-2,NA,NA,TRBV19,TGTGCCAGTAGTATTGCGGATGGCTACACCTTC,CASSIADGYTF
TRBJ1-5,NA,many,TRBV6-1,TGTGCCAGCACAGGGCAGAACAATCAGCCCCAGCATTTT,CASTGQNNQPQHF
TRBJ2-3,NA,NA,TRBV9,TGTGCCAGCAGCGTTTGGGCGGGGGCTAGCACAGATACGCAGTATTTT,CASSVWAGASTDTQYF
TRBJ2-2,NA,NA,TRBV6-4,TGTGCCAGCAGTGCTCAGGGAGGGAACACCGGGGAGCTGTTTTTT,CASSAQGGNTGELFF
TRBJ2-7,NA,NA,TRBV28,TGTGCCAGCAGTTTCCTCAACAGGGTACACGAGCAGTACTTC,CASSFLNRVHEQYF
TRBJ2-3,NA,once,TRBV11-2,TGTGCCAGCAGCTTACTCGGACTATTCACAGATACGCAGTATTTT,CASSLLGLFTDTQYF
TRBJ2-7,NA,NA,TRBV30,TGTGCCTGGAGGAACCGGAGGGACAGCTACGAGCAGTACTTC,CAWRNRRDSYEQYF
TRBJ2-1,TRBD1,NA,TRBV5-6,TGTGCCAGCAGCTTCGGGACAGATTACAATGAGCAGTTCTTC,CASSFGTDYNEQFF
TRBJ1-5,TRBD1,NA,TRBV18,TGTGCCAGCTCACCCACAGGGGCTAAGCAGCCCCAGCATTTT,CASSPTGAKQPQHF
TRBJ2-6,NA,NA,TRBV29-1,TGCAGCGTGGCTAGTAACGCTGGGGCCAACGTCCTGACTTTC,CSVASNAGANVLTF
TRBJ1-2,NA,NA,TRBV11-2,TGTGCCAGCAGCTTAGTGGGGGCGGGGGGCGGCTACACCTTC,CASSLVGAGGGYTF
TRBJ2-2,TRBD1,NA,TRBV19,TGTGCCAGTATTCAAGGGGGACAGATAAACACCGGGGAGCTGTTTTTT,CASIQGGQINTGELFF
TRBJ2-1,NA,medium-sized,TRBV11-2,TGTGCCAGCAGCCCAGGGGTCTACCAAGGGAATGAGCAGTTCTTC,CASSPGVYQGNEQFF
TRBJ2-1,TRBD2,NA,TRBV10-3,TGTGCCATCAGTGTAGGGAGGGCCACCTACAATGAGCAGTTCTTC,CAISVGRATYNEQFF
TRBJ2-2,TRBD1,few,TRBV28,TGTGCCAGCACCTCAACCGGGACAGGAGGCACCGGGGAGCTGTTTTTT,CASTSTGTGGTGELFF
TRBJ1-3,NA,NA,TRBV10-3,TGTGCCATCAGTGAGTCAAGGGAGACCATATATTTT,CAISESRETIYF
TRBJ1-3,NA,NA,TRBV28,TGTGCCAGCAGTTTAAACAGCATAAACACCATATATTTT,CASSLNSINTIYF
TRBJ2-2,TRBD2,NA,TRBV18,TGTGCCAGCTCACCACCCCCGGGACTACAGGAGCTGTTTTTT,CASSPPPGLQELFF
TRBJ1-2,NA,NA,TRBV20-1,TGCAGTGCTGAGACTGGCGGCACCTTC,CSAETGGTF
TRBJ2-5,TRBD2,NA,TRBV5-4,TGTGCCAGCAGCCTTAAACTAGCGGGAGTCGGAGAGACCCAGTACTTC,CASSLKLAGVGETQYF
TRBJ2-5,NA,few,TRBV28,TGTGCCAGCAGCCGAGGGGGACACCTCCAAGAGACCCAGTACTTC,CASSRGGHLQETQYF
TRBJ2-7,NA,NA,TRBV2,TGTGCCAGCAGTGACCCGCTACGCTCCTACGAGCAGTACTTC,CASSDPLRSYEQYF
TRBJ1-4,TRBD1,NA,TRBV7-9,TGTGCCAGCAGCGCCCTGGGACAGGGGGCGCGGGATGAAAAACTGTTTTTT,CASSALGQGARDEKLFF
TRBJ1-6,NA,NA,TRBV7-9,TGTGCCAGCAGCTTAGATGCAGGTTATAATTCACCCCTCCACTTT,CASSLDAGYNSPLHF
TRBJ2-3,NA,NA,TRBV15,TGTGCCACCAGCAGAGATTTTTCGGGTACTAGCACAGATACGCAGTATTTT,CATSRDFSGTSTDTQYF
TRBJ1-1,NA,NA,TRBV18,TGTGCCAGCTCACCGACACCTAACACTGAAGCTTTCTTT,CASSPTPNTEAFF
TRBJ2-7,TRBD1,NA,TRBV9,TGTGCCAGCAGCGTACGACAGGGGAGAGACGAGCAGTACTTC,CASSVRQGRDEQYF
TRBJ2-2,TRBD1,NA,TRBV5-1,TGCGCCAGCAGCCCCTTAAGGACAGGGGTGGACACCGGGGAGCTGTTTTTT,CASSPLRTGVDTGELFF
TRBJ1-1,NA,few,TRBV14,TGTGCCAGCAGCCGCGACGGCGGGATCGGAGCTTTCTTT,CASSRDGGIGAFF
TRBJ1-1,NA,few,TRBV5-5,TGTGCCAGCAGCTTGACAGGGAACACTGAAGCTTTCTTT,CASSLTGNTEAFF
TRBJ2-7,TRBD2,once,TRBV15,TGTGCCACCAGCATCGGGGGGGGTGTCTCCTACGAGCAGTACTTC,CATSIGGGVSYEQYF
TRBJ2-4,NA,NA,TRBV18,TGTGCCAGCTCACCCACCGCACAGGAAAACATTCAGTACTTC,CASSPTAQENIQYF
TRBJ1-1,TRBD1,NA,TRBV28,TGTGCCAGCAGTGTGGACAGGGGACTGACTGAAGCTTTCTTT,CASSVDRGLTEAFF
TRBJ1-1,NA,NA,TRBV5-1,TGCGCCAGCAGCTTGGGCGGGGTAAGTTTAACTGAAGCTTTCTTT,CASSLGGVSLTEAFF
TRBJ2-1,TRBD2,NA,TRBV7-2,TGTGCCAGCAGCTTAGGGACTAGCGGCGATAAGCGTGAGCAGTTCTTC,CASSLGTSGDKREQFF
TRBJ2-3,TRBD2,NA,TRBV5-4,TGTGCCAGCAGCTTGGACGGGGGGGACACAGATACGCAGTATTTT,CASSLDGGDTDTQYF
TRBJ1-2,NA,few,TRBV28,TGTGCCAGCAGTTCGGTCGGCGAACTATGGCTAGGCTATGGCTACACCTTC,CASSSVGELWLGYGYTF
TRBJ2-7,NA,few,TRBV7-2,TGTGCCAGCAGCTTAGGTGGACTTCAGATCGAGCAGTACTTC,CASSLGGLQIEQYF
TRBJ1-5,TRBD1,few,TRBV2,TGTGCCAGCAGGGGACAGGGGGCGCGGGATCAGCCCCAGCATTTT,CASRGQGARDQPQHF
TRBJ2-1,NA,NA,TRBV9,TGTGCCAGCAGCTCCCGGCGGTTCGACGGGGAGCAGTTCTTC,CASSSRRFDGEQFF
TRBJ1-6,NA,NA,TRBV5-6,TGTGCCAGCAGCTTGGGAGGAACAGGGTCACCCCTCCACTTT,CASSLGGTGSPLHF
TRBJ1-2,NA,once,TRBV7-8,TGTGCCAGCAGTTTAGAATACATTGCGGAGTCGGATGGCTACACCTTC,CASSLEYIAESDGYTF
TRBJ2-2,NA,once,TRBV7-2,TGTGCCAGCACAAACCTAATACTAGGGCTGTTTTTT,CASTNLILGLFF